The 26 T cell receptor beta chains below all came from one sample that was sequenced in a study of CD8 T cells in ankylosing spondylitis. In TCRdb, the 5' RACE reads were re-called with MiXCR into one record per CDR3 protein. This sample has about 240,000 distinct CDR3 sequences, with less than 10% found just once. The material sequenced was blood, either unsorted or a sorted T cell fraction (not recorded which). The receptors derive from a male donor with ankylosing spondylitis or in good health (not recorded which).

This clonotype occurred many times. This CDR3 reads CASSLALEGYGYTF. CDR3 nucleotide sequence: TGTGCCAGCAGCTTAGCCCTGGAGGGCTATGGCTACACCTTC. This sequence joins TRBV7-9 and TRBJ1-2; no clear D. This CDR3 comprises 14 residues. V dropped 0 bases and J dropped 4 bases, with 9 bases sitting between them. Germline CDR1 reads SEHNR; CDR2 reads FQNEAQ (reference sequence).

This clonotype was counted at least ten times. In nucleotides, the CDR3 is TGCAGCGTTGAAGGGGGGTGGGCCGGGACCCCCTACAATGAGCAGTTCTTC. Its translation: CSVEGGWAGTPYNEQFF. The J gene is TRBJ2-1, the V gene TRBV29-1, with D tentatively TRBD1 or TRBD2 (5 bases each). V lost 1 base and J lost 2, with 18 bases in between. The CDR3 is 17 amino acids. From germline, CDR1 is SQVTM and CDR2 ANQGSEA.

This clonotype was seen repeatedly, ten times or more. The CDR3 protein is CASSPRGQNTEAFF. Here the CDR3 DNA reads TGTGCCAGCAGTCCGAGGGGCCAGAACACTGAAGCTTTCTTT. This rearrangement joins TRBV12-3 or TRBV12-4 to TRBJ1-1, with D perhaps matching TRBD1 (5 bases). Trimming shortened V by 5 bases and J by 1 base, and 11 bases separated the two germline ends. The CDR3 runs to 14 residues.

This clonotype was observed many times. Here the CDR3 DNA reads TGTGCCAGCAGCAGTAGACAGGGGGGAACCGGGGAGCTGTTTTTT. This encodes CASSSRQGGTGELFF. The chain is built from TRBV5-8 and TRBJ2-2; TRBD1 matches 9 bases. Germline-derived CDR1 and CDR2 are SGHTS and YDEGEE. The ends lost 4 bases at V and 5 bases at J; junction bases unmatched: 6. The CDR3 length is 15 residues.

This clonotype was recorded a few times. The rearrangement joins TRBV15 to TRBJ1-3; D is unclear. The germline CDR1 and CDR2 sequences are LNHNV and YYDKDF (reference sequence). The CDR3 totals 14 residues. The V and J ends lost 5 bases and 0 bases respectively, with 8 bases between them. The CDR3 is CATSAGRSGNTIYF. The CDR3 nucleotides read TGTGCCACCAGCGCAGGCCGCTCTGGAAACACCATATATTTT.

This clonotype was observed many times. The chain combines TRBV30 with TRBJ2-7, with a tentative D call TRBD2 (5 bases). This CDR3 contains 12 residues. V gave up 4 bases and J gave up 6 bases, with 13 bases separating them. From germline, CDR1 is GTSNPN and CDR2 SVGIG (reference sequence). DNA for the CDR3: TGTGCCTGGACTAGCAGATTAGGCGAGCAGTACTTC. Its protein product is CAWTSRLGEQYF. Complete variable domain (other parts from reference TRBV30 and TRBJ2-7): SQTIHQWPATLVQPVGSPLSLECTVEGTSNPNLYWYRQAAGRGLQLLFYSVGIGQISSEVPQNLSASRPQDRQFILSSKKLLLSDSGFYLCAWTSRLGEQYFGPGTRLTVT.

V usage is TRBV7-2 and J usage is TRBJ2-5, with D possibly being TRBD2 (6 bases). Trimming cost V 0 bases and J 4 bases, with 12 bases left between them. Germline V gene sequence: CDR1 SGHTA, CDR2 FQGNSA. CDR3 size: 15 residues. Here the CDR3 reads CASSLARGGTETQYF. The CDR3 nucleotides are TGTGCCAGCAGCTTAGCTCGGGGAGGAACAGAGACCCAGTACTTC. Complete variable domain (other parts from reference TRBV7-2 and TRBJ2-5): GAGVSQSPSNKVTEKGKDVELRCDPISGHTALYWYRQSLGQGLEFLIYFQGNSAPDKSGLPSDRFSAERTGGSVSTLTIQRTQQEDSAVYLCASSLARGGTETQYFGPGTRLLVL.

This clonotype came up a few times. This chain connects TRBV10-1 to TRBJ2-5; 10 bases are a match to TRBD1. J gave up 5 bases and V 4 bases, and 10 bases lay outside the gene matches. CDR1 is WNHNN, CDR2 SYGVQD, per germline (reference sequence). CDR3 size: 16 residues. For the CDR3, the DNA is TGCGCCAGCAGTGGCTCCGGGGACAGGGGTTGGGAGACCCAGTACTTC. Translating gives CASSGSGDRGWETQYF.

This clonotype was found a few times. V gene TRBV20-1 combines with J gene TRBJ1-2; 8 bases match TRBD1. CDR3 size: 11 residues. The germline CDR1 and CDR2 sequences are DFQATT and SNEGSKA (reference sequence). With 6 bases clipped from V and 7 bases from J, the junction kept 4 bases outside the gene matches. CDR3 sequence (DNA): TGCAGTGCGGACAGGGAGGCTGGCTACACCTTC. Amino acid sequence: CSADREAGYTF.

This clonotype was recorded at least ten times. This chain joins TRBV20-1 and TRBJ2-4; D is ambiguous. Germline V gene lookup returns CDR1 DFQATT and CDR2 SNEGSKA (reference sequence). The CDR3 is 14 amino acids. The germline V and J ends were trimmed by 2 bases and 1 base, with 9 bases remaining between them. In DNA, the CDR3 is TGCAGTGCTAGAATCAGGACCGCCAAAAACATTCAGTACTTC. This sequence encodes CSARIRTAKNIQYF.

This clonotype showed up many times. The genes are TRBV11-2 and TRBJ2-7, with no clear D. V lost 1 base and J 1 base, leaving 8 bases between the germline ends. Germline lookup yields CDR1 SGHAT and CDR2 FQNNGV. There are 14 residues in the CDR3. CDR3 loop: CASSLASRSYEQYF. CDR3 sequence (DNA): TGTGCCAGCAGCTTAGCATCCAGGTCCTACGAGCAGTACTTC. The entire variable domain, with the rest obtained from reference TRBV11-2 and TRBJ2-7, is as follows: EAGVAQSPRYKIIEKRQSVAFWCNPISGHATLYWYQQILGQGPKLLIQFQNNGVVDDSQLPKDRFSAERLKGVDSTLKIQPAKLEDSAVYLCASSLASRSYEQYFGPGTRLTVT.

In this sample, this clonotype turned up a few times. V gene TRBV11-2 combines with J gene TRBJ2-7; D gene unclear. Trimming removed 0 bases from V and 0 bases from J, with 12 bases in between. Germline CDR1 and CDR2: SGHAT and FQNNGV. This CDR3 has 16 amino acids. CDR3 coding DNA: TGTGCCAGCAGCTTAGATTCGGCCTCCAGCTCCTACGAGCAGTACTTC. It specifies CASSLDSASSSYEQYF.

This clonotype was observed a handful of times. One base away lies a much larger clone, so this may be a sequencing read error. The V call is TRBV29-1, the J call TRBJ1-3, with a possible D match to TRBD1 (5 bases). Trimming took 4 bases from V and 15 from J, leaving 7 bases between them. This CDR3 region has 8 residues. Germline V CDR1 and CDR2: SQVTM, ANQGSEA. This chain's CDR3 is CSVGGGYF. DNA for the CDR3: TGCAGCGTTGGCGGGGGATATTTT.

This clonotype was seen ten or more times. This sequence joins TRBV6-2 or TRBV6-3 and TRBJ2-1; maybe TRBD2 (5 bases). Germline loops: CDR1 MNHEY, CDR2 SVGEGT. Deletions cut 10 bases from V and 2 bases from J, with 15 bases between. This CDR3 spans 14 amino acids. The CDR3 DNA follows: TGTGCCAACCAAACCCCCGGGGCCTACAATGAGCAGTTCTTC. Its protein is CANQTPGAYNEQFF.

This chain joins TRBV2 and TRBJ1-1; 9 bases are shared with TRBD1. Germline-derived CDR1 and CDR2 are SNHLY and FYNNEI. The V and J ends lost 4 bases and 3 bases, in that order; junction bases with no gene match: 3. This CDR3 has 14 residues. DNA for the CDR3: TGTGCCAGCAGTGTTAGACAGGGGGACACTGAAGCTTTCTTT. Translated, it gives CASSVRQGDTEAFF. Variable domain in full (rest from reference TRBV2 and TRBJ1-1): EPEVTQTPSHQVTQMGQEVILRCVPISNHLYFYWYRQILGQKVEFLVSFYNNEISEKSEIFDDQFSVERPDGSNFTLKIRSTKLEDSAMYFCASSVRQGDTEAFFGQGTRLTVV.

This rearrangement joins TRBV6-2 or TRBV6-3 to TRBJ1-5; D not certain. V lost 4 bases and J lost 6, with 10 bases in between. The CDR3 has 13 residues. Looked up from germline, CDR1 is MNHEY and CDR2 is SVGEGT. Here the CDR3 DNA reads TGTGCCAGCAGTTGGGAGTGGCGTCAGCCCCAGCATTTT. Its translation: CASSWEWRQPQHF.

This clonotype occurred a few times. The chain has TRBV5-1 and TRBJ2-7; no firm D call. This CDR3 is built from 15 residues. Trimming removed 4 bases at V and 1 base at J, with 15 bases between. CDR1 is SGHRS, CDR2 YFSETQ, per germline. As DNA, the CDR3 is TGCGCCAGCAGCCCCAGAGGCAGCTTATCCTACGAGCAGTACTTC. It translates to CASSPRGSLSYEQYF.

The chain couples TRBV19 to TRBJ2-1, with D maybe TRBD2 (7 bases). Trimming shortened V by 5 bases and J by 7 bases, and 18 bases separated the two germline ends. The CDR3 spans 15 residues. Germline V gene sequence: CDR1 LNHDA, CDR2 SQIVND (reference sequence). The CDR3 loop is CASSGWGGRGNEQFF. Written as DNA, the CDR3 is TGTGCCAGTAGTGGTTGGGGGGGCAGGGGTAATGAGCAGTTCTTC.

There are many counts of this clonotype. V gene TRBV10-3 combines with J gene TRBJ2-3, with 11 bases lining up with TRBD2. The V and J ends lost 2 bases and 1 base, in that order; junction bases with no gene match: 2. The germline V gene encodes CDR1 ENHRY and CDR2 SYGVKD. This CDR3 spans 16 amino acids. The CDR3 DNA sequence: TGTGCCATCAGTGAGACACTAGCGGGGGGCACAGATACGCAGTATTTT. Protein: CAISETLAGGTDTQYF.

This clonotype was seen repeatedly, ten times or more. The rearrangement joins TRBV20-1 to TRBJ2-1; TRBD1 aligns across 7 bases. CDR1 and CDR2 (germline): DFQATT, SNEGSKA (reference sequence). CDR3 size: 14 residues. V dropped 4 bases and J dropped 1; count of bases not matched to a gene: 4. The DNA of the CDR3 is TGCAGTGCTACCCCGACAGGGTCCTACAATGAGCAGTTCTTC. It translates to CSATPTGSYNEQFF.

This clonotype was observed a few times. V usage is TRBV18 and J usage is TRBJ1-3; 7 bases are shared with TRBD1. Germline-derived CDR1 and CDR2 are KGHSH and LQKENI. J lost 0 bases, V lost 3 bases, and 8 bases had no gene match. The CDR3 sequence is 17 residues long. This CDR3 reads CASSPANRGNSGNTIYF. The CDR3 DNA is TGTGCCAGCTCACCGGCGAACAGGGGCAACTCTGGAAACACCATATATTTT.

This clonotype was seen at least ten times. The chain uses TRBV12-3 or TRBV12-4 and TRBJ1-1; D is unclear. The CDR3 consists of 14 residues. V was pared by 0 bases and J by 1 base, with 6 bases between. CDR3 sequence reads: CASSLANRNTEAFF. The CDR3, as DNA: TGTGCCAGCAGTTTAGCGAACAGGAACACTGAAGCTTTCTTT.

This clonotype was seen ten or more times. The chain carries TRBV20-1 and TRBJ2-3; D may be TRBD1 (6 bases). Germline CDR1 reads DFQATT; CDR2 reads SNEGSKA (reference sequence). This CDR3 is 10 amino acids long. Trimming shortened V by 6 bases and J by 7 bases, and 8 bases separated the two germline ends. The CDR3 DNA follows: TGCAGTGCCAGGGGACATACGCAGTATTTT. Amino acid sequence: CSARGHTQYF.

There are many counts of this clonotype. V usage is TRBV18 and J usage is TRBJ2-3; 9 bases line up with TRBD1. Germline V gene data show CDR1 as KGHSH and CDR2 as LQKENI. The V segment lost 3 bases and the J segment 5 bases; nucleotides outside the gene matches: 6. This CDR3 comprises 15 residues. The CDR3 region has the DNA TGTGCCAGCTCACCTCCGGGACAGGGACGAGATACGCAGTATTTT. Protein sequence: CASSPPGQGRDTQYF.

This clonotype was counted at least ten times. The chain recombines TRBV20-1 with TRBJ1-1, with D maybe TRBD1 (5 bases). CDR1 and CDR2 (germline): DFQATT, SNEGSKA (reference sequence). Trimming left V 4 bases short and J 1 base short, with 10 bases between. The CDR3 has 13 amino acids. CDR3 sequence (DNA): TGCAGTGCTAAGGTTGGGGGGAACACTGAAGCTTTCTTT. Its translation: CSAKVGGNTEAFF.

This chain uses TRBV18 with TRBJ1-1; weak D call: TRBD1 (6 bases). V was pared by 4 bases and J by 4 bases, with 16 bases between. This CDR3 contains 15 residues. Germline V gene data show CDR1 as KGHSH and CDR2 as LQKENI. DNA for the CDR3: TGTGCCAGCTCACTCACAGGGATCTTGAGCACTGAAGCTTTCTTT. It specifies CASSLTGILSTEAFF.